These 11 T cell receptor beta chains originate from one sample sequenced in a study of regulatory T cells in long-lasting Graves disease. Regarding time point: newly diagnosed GD, antithyroid drugs for less than 3 months. PBMCs provided the RNA from which the TCR library was made. CDR3 regions were amplified by Arm-PCR using iRepertoire HTBI primers to build TCR beta libraries. Each CDR3 protein gets one entry after TCRdb re-called the multiplex PCR reads with MiXCR. Counted here are 400,000 to 500,000 distinct CDR3 sequences, approximately 14% occurring once; the ten biggest clones make up roughly a sixth. These data were likewise used in another study, on T cells in Graves' hyperthyroidism and ophthalmopathy.

The specimen was peripheral blood mononuclear cells (PBMCs), collected at new diagnosis, from a patient treated with antithyroid drugs. These receptors all stem from a woman between 45 and 60 years old with Graves disease.

This clonotype was seen many times. The chain carries TRBV6-2 or TRBV6-3 and TRBJ1-1; 8 bases match TRBD1. The V gene's germline CDR1 is MNHEY and CDR2 SVGEGT. The ends lost 4 bases at V and 4 bases at J; junction bases unmatched: 5. There are 14 residues in the CDR3. CDR3 amino acids: CASSLDRVGTEAFF. CDR3 bases: TGTGCCAGCAGTTTGGACAGGGTTGGCACTGAAGCTTTCTTT.

The sample holds a few counts of this clonotype. The chain couples TRBV10-3 to TRBJ2-2, with 7 bases fitting TRBD2. The V segment lost 3 bases and the J segment 2 bases; nucleotides outside the gene matches: 3. CDR1 is ENHRY and CDR2 is SYGVKD in the germline V gene. CDR3 length: 15 amino acids. The CDR3 coding sequence is TGTGCCATCAGTGAACTAGCGCCTAACACCGGGGAGCTGTTTTTT. Translated: CAISELAPNTGELFF.

With respect to this clonotype: A read error is possible here, since a much larger clone lies one base away. This chain uses TRBV5-1 with TRBJ2-7; D remains unclear. Germline V CDR1 and CDR2: SGHRS, YFSETQ. The V and J ends lost 7 bases and 6 bases respectively, with 11 bases between them. The CDR3 contains 11 residues. The CDR3 sequence: CASDHWAEQYF. In DNA, the CDR3 is TGCGCCAGCGACCATTGGGCCGAGCAGTACTTC.

The genes are TRBV5-1 and TRBJ2-2; no reliable D call. The germline gives CDR1 SGHRS, CDR2 YFSETQ. V was trimmed by 2 bases and J by 6 bases, leaving 8 bases between them. The length of the CDR3 is 13 residues. The CDR3 here is CASSFNRAGELFF. Here the CDR3 DNA reads TGCGCCAGCAGCTTTAATAGGGCCGGGGAGCTGTTTTTT.

This clonotype was recorded a few times. This chain links TRBV4-1 with TRBJ2-5, with 12 bases that match TRBD2. This CDR3 contains 18 residues. Germline V CDR1 and CDR2: MGHRA, YSYEKL. Trimming at V came to 5 bases and at J to 5 bases, leaving 15 bases not matched to a gene. The CDR3 coding sequence is TGCGCCAGCAGCTCCAAAGCGCGTTCTAGCGGGAGGGCGGAGACCCAGTACTTC. Translation: CASSSKARSSGRAETQYF.

In this sample, this clonotype turned up many times. The chain uses TRBV2 and TRBJ1-1; D possibly corresponds to TRBD1 (5 bases). There are 13 residues in the CDR3. Per the germline V gene, CDR1 is SNHLY and CDR2 is FYNNEI. Trimming took off 10 bases at V and 0 bases at J, with 12 bases between the two ends. The CDR3 is CATRAQMNTEAFF. CDR3 DNA sequence: TGTGCCACCAGGGCTCAGATGAACACTGAAGCTTTCTTT.

This clonotype was observed many times. The J gene is TRBJ2-5, the V gene TRBV27; a possible D gene is TRBD1 (6 bases). The CDR3 loop spans 13 amino acids. Germline CDR1 MNHEY, CDR2 SMNVEV (reference sequence). V dropped 2 bases and J dropped 5 bases, with 9 bases sitting between them. CDR3 DNA: TGTGCCAGCAGTTTAGAGACAGGCGAGACCCAGTACTTC. It encodes CASSLETGETQYF.

Many counts were recorded for this clonotype. This chain connects TRBV3-1 to TRBJ2-7; possibly TRBD1 for D (6 bases). CDR3 length: 13 residues. Trimming took 0 bases from V and 8 from J, leaving 11 bases between them. Germline CDR1 and CDR2: LGHDT and YNNKEL (reference sequence). The CDR3 protein is CASSQDNREKQYF. CDR3 sequence (DNA): TGTGCCAGCAGCCAAGATAACAGGGAGAAGCAGTACTTC.

In its sample, this clonotype was seen many times. The rearrangement links TRBV28 to TRBJ2-3; 8 bases fit TRBD2. This CDR3 contains 15 residues. V lost 2 bases and J lost 5; bases outside the gene matches: 6. The germline gives CDR1 MDHEN, CDR2 SYDVKM. The CDR3 DNA follows: TGTGCCAGCAGTTTAGGTAGCGGGATGGGAGATACGCAGTATTTT. Its translation is CASSLGSGMGDTQYF. Variable domain in full (rest from reference TRBV28 and TRBJ2-3): DVKVTQSSRYLVKRTGEKVFLECVQDMDHENMFWYRQDPGLGLRLIYFSYDVKMKEKGDIPEGYSVSREKKERFSLILESASTNQTSMYLCASSLGSGMGDTQYFGPGTRLTVL.

This clonotype was counted ten times or more. The V and J genes are TRBV5-6 and TRBJ1-1, with D perhaps matching TRBD1 (5 bases). The CDR3 is 13 residues long. Germline V CDR1 and CDR2: SGHDT, YYEEEE. Trimming took 4 bases from V and 11 from J, leaving 18 bases between them. The CDR3 DNA reads TGTGCCAGCAGCGATGGCATGGGGACTCGGGCTTTCTTT. Protein product: CASSDGMGTRAFF.

The rearrangement links TRBV6-5 to TRBJ1-3, with D possibly matching TRBD1 (5 bases). The CDR3 extends over 15 amino acids. V was pared by 0 bases and J by 1 base, with 7 bases between. The V gene's germline CDR1 is MNHEY and CDR2 SVGAGI. CDR3 residues: CASSYSGGSGNTIYF. CDR3 in DNA: TGTGCCAGCAGTTACTCGGGGGGATCTGGAAACACCATATATTTT.